These 19 T cell receptor beta chains were all obtained from the same sample, sequenced in a study of T cell responses to AZD1222 COVID-19 vaccine. TCRdb's copy holds only in-frame clones and misses some; the assay was immunoSEQ multiplex PCR. The sample has about 91,000 clones; 88% are singletons. Sequencing was performed on peripheral blood, taken on day 0 of AZD1222 vaccination. These receptors were collected from an adult in good health.

The chain recombines TRBV6-1 with TRBJ1-5; TRBD1 is a possible D gene (6 bases). The CDR3 consists of 17 residues. Germline loops: CDR1 MNHNS, CDR2 SASEGT. Deletions cut 4 bases from V and 0 bases from J, with 16 bases between. CDR3 amino acids: CASSVLGARISNQPQHF. Here the CDR3 DNA reads TGTGCCAGCAGTGTACTGGGGGCGCGGATTAGCAATCAGCCCCAGCATTTT.

This chain connects TRBV27 to TRBJ2-4; D tentatively fits TRBD1 or TRBD2 (6 bases each). The germline V and J ends were trimmed by 3 bases and 2 bases, with 14 bases remaining between them. The CDR3 extends over 16 amino acids. From germline, CDR1 is MNHEY and CDR2 SMNVEV (reference sequence). CDR3 DNA: TGTGCCAGCAGTTTCGGAGGGGGGCGTACCAAAAACATTCAGTACTTC. It is translated as CASSFGGGRTKNIQYF.

This clone was detected only a few times. Other DNA variants within this sample encode the same CDR3. The chain links TRBV6-5 to TRBJ1-6; TRBD1 matches at 7 bases. The J segment lost 7 bases and the V segment lost 6 bases, leaving 6 bases of the junction unmatched. The CDR3 has 14 amino acids. From germline, CDR1 is MNHEY and CDR2 SVGAGI. CDR3 in DNA: TGTGCCAGCAGAACTCAGGGGGGCAATTCACCCCTCCACTTT. This sequence encodes CASRTQGGNSPLHF.

The J gene is TRBJ1-2, the V gene TRBV21-1; TRBD1, the table's D call, lacks a check against the DNA. TRBV21-1 is a recognized pseudogene. This CDR3 contains 13 residues. The DNA of the CDR3 is TGTGCCAGCAGCAACCTTAGGGGATGTGGCTACACCTTC. This encodes CASSNLRGCGYTF.

On this clone: The junction departs from germline at one end; a sequencing error may be responsible. The V and J genes are TRBV7-7 and TRBJ2-5, with D possibly matching TRBD2 (5 bases). CDR3 length: 12 residues. Germline loops: CDR1 SSHAT, CDR2 FNYEAQ (reference sequence). The CDR3 loop reads CASSLAQETQYF. The CDR3 DNA is TGTGCTAGCAGCTTAGCGCAAGAGACCCAGTACTTC.

The rearrangement uses TRBV28 and TRBJ1-5, with D perhaps TRBD1 (6 bases). The CDR3 covers 14 residues. The V end was cut by 6 bases, the J end by 2 bases, with 11 bases between. Germline V gene sequence: CDR1 MDHEN, CDR2 SYDVKM. Here the CDR3 DNA reads TGTGCCAGCAGCCCAGGGGCCGGCAATCAGCCCCAGCATTTT. It is translated as CASSPGAGNQPQHF.

The chain combines TRBV24-1 with TRBJ2-7; 7 bases fit TRBD2. The CDR3 runs to 17 residues. Germline assignment: CDR1 KGHDR and CDR2 SFDVKD. After removal of 3 bases from V and 3 bases from J, the junction contained 13 bases not matched to a gene. The CDR3, as DNA: TGTGCCACCAGTGATAGCTCTAGCGGAATCTCCTACTACGAGCAGTACTTC. It yields the protein CATSDSSSGISYYEQYF.

This clone has only one observation. The chain employs TRBV7-3 and TRBJ2-2; TRBD2 matches at 11 bases. Germline assignment: CDR1 SGHTA and CDR2 FQGTGA. This CDR3 spans 16 amino acids. With V trimmed by 2 bases and J by 5 bases, 4 bases remained unmatched. The CDR3 sequence is CASSLGLAGATGELFF. Here the CDR3 DNA reads TGTGCCAGCAGCTTAGGACTAGCGGGTGCTACCGGGGAGCTGTTTTTT.

The chain has TRBV11-3 and TRBJ2-1; TRBD2 matches 7 bases. Germline lookup yields CDR1 SGHNT and CDR2 YENEEA. The CDR3 has 13 amino acids. Trimming took 2 bases from V and 8 from J; bases not matched to a gene: 3. CDR3 DNA sequence: TGTGCCAGCAGCTTAAGCGGGAAAGATGAGCAGTTCTTC. It translates to CASSLSGKDEQFF.

The chain employs TRBV5-1 and TRBJ1-6, with 7 bases matching TRBD1. The CDR3 consists of 14 residues. Per the germline V gene, CDR1 is SGHRS and CDR2 is YFSETQ. V lost 4 bases to trimming and J lost 7 bases; unmatched junction nucleotides: 5. In nucleotides, the CDR3 is TGCGCCAGCAGCCTAGGACAGGAGAATTCACCCCTCCACTTT. Residues: CASSLGQENSPLHF.

This clone was detected once. The chain couples TRBV6-5 to TRBJ1-4; D is ambiguous. The CDR3 covers 13 residues. The germline V gene encodes CDR1 MNHEY and CDR2 SVGAGI. V gave up 6 bases and J gave up 7 bases, with 12 bases separating them. The CDR3 DNA is TGTGCCAGCAGAGGACCCGTCGGTGAAAAACTGTTTTTT. Protein sequence: CASRGPVGEKLFF.

The V and J genes are TRBV29-1 and TRBJ2-2; D possibly corresponds to TRBD1 (5 bases). This CDR3 is 18 amino acids long. Per the germline V gene, CDR1 is SQVTM and CDR2 is ANQGSEA. V lost 4 bases and J lost 0, with 21 bases in between. The CDR3 sequence is CSVGGYGDPYTNTGELFF. In DNA form, the CDR3 reads TGCAGCGTTGGGGGCTATGGCGACCCATACACGAACACCGGGGAGCTGTTTTTT.

The chain uses TRBV4-2 and TRBJ2-1, with no clear D. This CDR3 is built from 14 residues. Germline lookup yields CDR1 LGHNA and CDR2 YNFKEQ. V shed 4 bases and J shed 4 bases, with 11 bases lying between them. The CDR3: CASSPGLGYNEQFF. In DNA, the CDR3 is TGTGCCAGCAGCCCCGGGCTAGGATACAATGAGCAGTTCTTC.

This clone was seen a single time. The gene calls are TRBV19 and TRBJ1-5; D is perhaps TRBD1 (5 bases). The CDR3 totals 12 residues. The germline V gene has CDR1 LNHDA and CDR2 SQIVND (reference sequence). Trimming removed 7 bases at V and 6 bases at J, with 10 bases between. The chain's CDR3 is CASKLQGQPQHF. DNA of the CDR3: TGTGCCAGTAAGCTTCAGGGTCAGCCCCAGCATTTT.

This sequence joins TRBV18 and TRBJ2-1; 8 bases are shared with TRBD2. The germline CDR1 and CDR2 sequences are KGHSH and LQKENI. Trimming cost V 2 bases and J 0 bases; bases outside gene matches: 9. The CDR3 consists of 18 residues. The CDR3 coding sequence is TGTGCCAGCTCACCAGAGTATGGCGGGGGGAGCTCCTACAATGAGCAGTTCTTC. It codes for CASSPEYGGGSSYNEQFF.

The rearrangement links TRBV18 to TRBJ1-1, with D possibly being TRBD1 (5 bases). Deletions cut 6 bases from V and 1 base from J, with 9 bases between. The CDR3 is 13 amino acids. From germline, CDR1 is KGHSH and CDR2 LQKENI. CDR3 DNA: TGTGCCAGCTCCGCGGGGGAGAACACTGAAGCTTTCTTT. It specifies CASSAGENTEAFF.

The V and J genes are TRBV6-5 and TRBJ1-2; tentatively, D is TRBD1 (6 bases). Germline V gene lookup returns CDR1 MNHEY and CDR2 SVGAGI. The germline V and J ends were trimmed by 5 bases and 3 bases, with 13 bases remaining between them. The CDR3 totals 14 residues. The CDR3 loop is CASSTQGTDYGYTF. DNA of the CDR3: TGTGCCAGCAGTACACAGGGAACCGACTATGGCTACACCTTC.

This chain joins TRBV2 and TRBJ2-1, with 8 bases fitting TRBD2. Germline lookup yields CDR1 SNHLY and CDR2 FYNNEI. V dropped 10 bases and J dropped 4; count of bases not matched to a gene: 3. The CDR3 has 12 amino acids. CDR3: CATSGGYNEQFF. The CDR3 DNA follows: TGTGCCACCTCGGGGGGGTACAATGAGCAGTTCTTC.

This clone was recorded once. CDR3 nucleotides: TGTGCCACCAGTGATCAGGGGGCCCCGAACACCGGGGAGCTGTTTTTT. Protein product: CATSDQGAPNTGELFF. The rearrangement links TRBV24-1 to TRBJ2-2, with 8 bases aligning to TRBD1. Trimming at V came to 3 bases and at J to 0 bases, leaving 2 bases not matched to a gene. Germline CDR1 and CDR2: KGHDR and SFDVKD. The CDR3 runs 16 residues.